The 10 T cell receptor beta chains reported below all come from one sample, sequenced in a study of Graves' ophthalmopathy and Graves' hyperthyroidism. RNA transcripts provided the template for amplifying TCR beta CDR3 regions. First-round RT-PCR with HTBI primers preceded a second-round multiplex PCR. In TCRdb, the multiplex PCR reads were re-called with MiXCR into one record per CDR3 protein. The table records 650,000 to 900,000 distinct CDR3 sequences, approximately 40% of them present only once. Material for sequencing was peripheral blood. The receptors shown here come from an adult man with Graves' ophthalmopathy.

This clonotype showed up just a few times. The J gene is TRBJ1-1, the V gene TRBV7-3, with D tentatively TRBD1 (6 bases). This CDR3 contains 15 residues. CDR1 is SGHTA, CDR2 FQGTGA, per germline. The V end was cut by 2 bases, the J end by 2 bases, with 12 bases between. CDR3 region: CASSLVGTSNTEAFF. The CDR3 bases are TGTGCCAGCAGCTTAGTGGGGACATCTAACACTGAAGCTTTCTTT.

A few counts support this clonotype. The chain links TRBV19 to TRBJ1-1, with D unresolved. Germline CDR1 reads LNHDA; CDR2 reads SQIVND (reference sequence). V was cut by 2 bases and J by 1 base, with 8 bases left in between. This CDR3 comprises 14 residues. The CDR3 DNA reads TGTGCCAGTAGTATAAGACCAGAGAACACTGAAGCTTTCTTT. It is translated as CASSIRPENTEAFF.

For this clonotype: At one end the junction does not follow the germline gene, possibly because of a read error. This chain connects TRBV5-4 to TRBJ2-7; D uncertain. This CDR3 is built from 14 residues. In germline, CDR1 is SGHNT, CDR2 YYREEE (reference sequence). The CDR3 is CASSQEVTTYEQYF. For the CDR3, the DNA is TGCGCCAGCAGCCAAGAAGTGACCACCTACGAGCAGTACTTC. The complete variable domain, with remaining parts taken from reference TRBV5-4 and TRBJ2-7, reads ETGVTQSPTHLIKTRGQQVTLRCSSQSGHNTVSWYQQALGQGPQFIFQYYREEENGRGNFPPRFSGLQFPNYSSELNVNALELDDSALYLCASSQEVTTYEQYFGPGTRLTVT.

The V gene is TRBV10-3, the J gene TRBJ2-5, with D possibly matching TRBD1 (6 bases). CDR3 size: 13 residues. Trimming cost V 10 bases and J 3 bases, with 15 bases left between them. Germline V gene data show CDR1 as ENHRY and CDR2 as SYGVKD. In nucleotides, the CDR3 is TGTGCCAGCCAAGATCGGACAGAAGAGACCCAGTACTTC. It yields the protein CASQDRTEETQYF.

This clonotype was detected ten times or more. This sequence joins TRBV7-2 and TRBJ2-7; D is unresolved. The V and J ends lost 4 bases and 5 bases respectively, with 9 bases between them. Germline V gives CDR1 SGHTA, CDR2 FQGNSA. The CDR3 is 12 residues long. CDR3 in DNA: TGTGCCAGCAGCTACACCAGCCACGAGCAGTACTTC. Translation gives CASSYTSHEQYF.

Of note for this clonotype: A read error may explain this, as a much larger clone is one base away. This chain links TRBV7-6 with TRBJ1-1; weak D call: TRBD1 (6 bases). The CDR3 runs 14 residues. Germline CDR1 SGHVS, CDR2 FNYEAQ. The CDR3 bases are TGTGTCAGCAGCTTGATCAGGGGCAACACTGAAGCTTTCTTT. It translates to CVSSLIRGNTEAFF. The full variable domain, its missing parts supplied by reference TRBV7-6 and TRBJ1-1, is GAGVSQSPRYKVTKRGQDVALRCDPISGHVSLYWYRQALGQGPEFLTYFNYEAQQDKSGLPNDRFSAERPEGSISTLTIQRTEQRDSAMYRCVSSLIRGNTEAFFGQGTRLTVV.

This clonotype was found a few times. V and J are TRBV20-1 and TRBJ2-3; a weak D match, TRBD1 (6 bases). Germline V gene data show CDR1 as DFQATT and CDR2 as SNEGSKA (reference sequence). V lost 3 bases and J 4 bases, leaving 17 bases between the germline ends. The CDR3 loop spans 15 amino acids. Here the CDR3 DNA reads TGCAGTGCTAGGGGGAACAGGGTTCTTGCAGATACGCAGTATTTT. Translated, it gives CSARGNRVLADTQYF.

This clonotype was detected many times. The rearrangement links TRBV15 to TRBJ1-2; unclear D gene. Germline CDR1 and CDR2: LNHNV and YYDKDF (reference sequence). The V and J ends lost 4 bases and 8 bases respectively, with 17 bases between them. This CDR3 is 14 amino acids long. In DNA, the CDR3 is TGTGCCACCAGCACCAGAGGCATATCCGGCGGCTACACCTTC. Its protein is CATSTRGISGGYTF.

This clonotype has just a few counts. The gene calls are TRBV20-1 and TRBJ2-7; unclear D gene. Trimming stripped 0 bases from V and 0 bases from J, with 12 bases between. The CDR3 is 15 amino acids. The germline V gene encodes CDR1 DFQATT and CDR2 SNEGSKA (reference sequence). CDR3 in amino acids: CSARDRDASSYEQYF. The CDR3 DNA follows: TGCAGTGCTAGAGATCGAGACGCCAGCTCCTACGAGCAGTACTTC.

CDR3 nucleotide sequence: TGTGCCAGCAGTTACACACATCCATCCCTGCCTAATCAGCCCCAGCATTTT. Its translation is CASSYTHPSLPNQPQHF. The chain links TRBV6-5 to TRBJ1-5; D ambiguous. This CDR3 comprises 17 residues. V lost 2 bases, J lost 4 bases, and 18 bases lay in between. The germline gives CDR1 MNHEY, CDR2 SVGAGI.